This T cell receptor beta chain was sequenced during a study of T cells after somatic rescue of genetic block (TCRdb year 2020). Study-wide context: What the study looked at was long-term robustness, specifically in a T-cell system that came about through somatic rescue of a genetic block in T-cell development.

Concerning this clone: Its binding antigen is unknown. No base-level quality is on record; no much larger clone is a single base apart.

The germline V gene specifies SNHLY as CDR1 and FYNNEI as CDR2. From the cysteine up to the phenylalanine, the CDR3 has a length of 14 residues. The CDR3 DNA has 42 bases and is translated from base 1. The V and J ends are trimmed by 3 bases and 3 bases, leaving 12 bases between them. The library relied on the immunoSEQ multiplex PCR assay. Entries here come from immuneACCESS through TCRdb and include only in-frame sequences with V and J called. Some clones fail to appear in such tables; in the studies checked, an unresolved V gene covers under half of the shortfall, and the cause of the remainder is unknown. Here the sample has more than 70,000 clones; about nine tenths occur a single time. The biggest ten clones account for 1.5% to 2% of the sample.

This clonotype originated in a woman aged 18 to 35. Input material: peripheral blood mononuclear cells (PBMCs). This sequence uses TRBV2 and TRBJ2-7; the D gene assignment is perhaps TRBD1 or TRBD2, with each matching 6 bases. In nucleotide form, the sequence is TGTGCCAGCAGTGAGGGCAGGGGACTCTACGAGCAGTACTTC. Its translation reads: CASSEGRGLYEQYF.